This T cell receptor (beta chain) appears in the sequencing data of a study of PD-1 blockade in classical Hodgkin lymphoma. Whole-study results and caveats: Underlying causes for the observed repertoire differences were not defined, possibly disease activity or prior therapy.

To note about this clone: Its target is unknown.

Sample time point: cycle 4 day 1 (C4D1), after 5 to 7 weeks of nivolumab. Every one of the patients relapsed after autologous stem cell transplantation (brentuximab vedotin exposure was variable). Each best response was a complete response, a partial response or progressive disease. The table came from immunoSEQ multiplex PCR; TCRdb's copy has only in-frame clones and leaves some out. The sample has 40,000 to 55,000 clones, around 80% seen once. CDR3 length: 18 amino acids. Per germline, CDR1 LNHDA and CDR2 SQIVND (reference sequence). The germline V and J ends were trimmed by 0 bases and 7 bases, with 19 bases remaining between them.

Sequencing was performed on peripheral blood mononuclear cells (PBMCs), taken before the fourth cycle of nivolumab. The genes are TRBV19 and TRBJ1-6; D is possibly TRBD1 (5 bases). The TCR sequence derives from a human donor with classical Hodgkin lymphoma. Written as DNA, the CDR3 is TGTGCCAGTAGTATAGATAGCCCATCGACAGTTCCGAATTCACCCCTCCACTTT. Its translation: CASSIDSPSTVPNSPLHF.